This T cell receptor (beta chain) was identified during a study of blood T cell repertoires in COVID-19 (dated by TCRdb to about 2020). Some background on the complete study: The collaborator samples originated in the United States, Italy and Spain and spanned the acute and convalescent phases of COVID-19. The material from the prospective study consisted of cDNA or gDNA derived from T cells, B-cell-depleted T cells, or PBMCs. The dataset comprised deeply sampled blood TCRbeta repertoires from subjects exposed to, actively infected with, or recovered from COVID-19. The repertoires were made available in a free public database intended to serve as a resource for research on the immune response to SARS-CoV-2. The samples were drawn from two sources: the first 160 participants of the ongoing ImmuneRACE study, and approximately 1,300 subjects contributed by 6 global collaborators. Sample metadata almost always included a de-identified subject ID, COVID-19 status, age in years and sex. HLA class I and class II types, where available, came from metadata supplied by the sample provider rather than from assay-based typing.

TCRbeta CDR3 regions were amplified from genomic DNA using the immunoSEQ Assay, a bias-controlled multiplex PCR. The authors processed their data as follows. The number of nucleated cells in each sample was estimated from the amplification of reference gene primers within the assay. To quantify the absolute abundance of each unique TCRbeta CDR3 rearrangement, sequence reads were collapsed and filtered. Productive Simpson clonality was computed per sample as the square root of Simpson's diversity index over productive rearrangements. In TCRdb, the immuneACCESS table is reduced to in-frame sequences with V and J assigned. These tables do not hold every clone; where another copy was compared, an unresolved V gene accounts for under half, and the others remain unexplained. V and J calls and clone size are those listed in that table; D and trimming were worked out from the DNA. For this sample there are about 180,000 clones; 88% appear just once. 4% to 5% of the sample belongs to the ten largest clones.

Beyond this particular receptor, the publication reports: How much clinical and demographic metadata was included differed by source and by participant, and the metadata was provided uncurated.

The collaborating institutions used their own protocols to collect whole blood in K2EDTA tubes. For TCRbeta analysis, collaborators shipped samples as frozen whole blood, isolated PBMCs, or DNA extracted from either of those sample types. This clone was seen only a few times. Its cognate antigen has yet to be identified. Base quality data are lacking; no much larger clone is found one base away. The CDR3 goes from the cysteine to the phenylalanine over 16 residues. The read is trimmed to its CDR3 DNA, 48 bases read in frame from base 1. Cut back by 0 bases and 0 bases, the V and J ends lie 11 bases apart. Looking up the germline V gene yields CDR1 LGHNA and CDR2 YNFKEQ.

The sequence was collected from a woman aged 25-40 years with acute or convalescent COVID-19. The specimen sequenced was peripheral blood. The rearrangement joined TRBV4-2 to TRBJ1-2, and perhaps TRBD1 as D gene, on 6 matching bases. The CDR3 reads CASSQDPRGSNYGYTF. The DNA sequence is TGTGCCAGCAGCCAAGATCCCAGGGGCTCTAACTATGGCTACACCTTC.